These 8 T cell receptor beta chains share one sample of origin, sequenced in a study of T cell changes during pregnancy in multiple sclerosis. The repertoire was sequenced with immunoSEQ multiplex PCR; TCRdb's copy has only in-frame clones and lacks some. The sample includes about 43,000 clones, approximately 91% of them seen just once. Sequenced material: PBMCs (not recorded whether the cells were cultured). The receptors originated from a female donor with multiple sclerosis, enrolled in a pregnancy study.

The chain is built from TRBV7-2 and TRBJ2-5; no definite D call. The CDR3 is 13 residues long. V lost 3 bases and J 1 base, leaving 6 bases between the germline ends. Germline V gene sequence: CDR1 SGHTA, CDR2 FQGNSA. The CDR3 nucleotides read TGTGCCAGCAGCTTCTCTCCCCAAGAGACCCAGTACTTC. Translation: CASSFSPQETQYF. Drawing the rest from reference TRBV7-2 and TRBJ2-5, the complete variable domain is GAGVSQSPSNKVTEKGKDVELRCDPISGHTALYWYRQSLGQGLEFLIYFQGNSAPDKSGLPSDRFSAERTGGSVSTLTIQRTQQEDSAVYLCASSFSPQETQYFGPGTRLLVL.

The CDR3 region has the DNA TGTGCCAGCGAGGGGCAGGGTAGAGATACGCAGTATTTT. It yields the protein CASEGQGRDTQYF. The chain employs TRBV11-2 and TRBJ2-3; D is possibly TRBD1 or TRBD2 (5 bases each). The germline CDR1 and CDR2 sequences are SGHAT and FQNNGV. Trimming shortened V by 8 bases and J by 5 bases, and 14 bases separated the two germline ends. This CDR3 has 13 residues.

The chain is built from TRBV5-1 and TRBJ2-1; TRBD2 matches at 10 bases. Germline V lookup: CDR1 SGHRS, CDR2 YFSETQ. J lost 4 bases, V lost 4 bases, and 2 bases had no gene match. The CDR3 is 14 residues long. For the CDR3, the DNA is TGCGCCAGCAGCCGGACTAGCGGTTACAATGAGCAGTTCTTC. Translated, it gives CASSRTSGYNEQFF.

CDR3 in amino acids: CASSLSQGFYEQYF. CDR3 coding DNA: TGCGCCAGCAGCTTGTCACAGGGATTCTACGAGCAGTACTTC. The chain carries TRBV5-1 and TRBJ2-7; tentatively, D is TRBD1 (6 bases). Between the trimmed V and J ends, which lost 1 base and 3 bases, there was a span of 11 bases. Germline V lookup: CDR1 SGHRS, CDR2 YFSETQ. This CDR3 has 14 residues.

The chain uses TRBV14 and TRBJ1-2, with D hard to call. This CDR3 has 12 residues. V was trimmed by 6 bases and J by 6 bases, leaving 11 bases between them. From germline, CDR1 is SGHDN and CDR2 FVKESK. This CDR3 reads CASRERDDGYTF. CDR3 nucleotides: TGTGCCAGCAGAGAAAGGGATGATGGCTACACCTTC. The full variable domain, rest sourced from reference TRBV14 and TRBJ1-2, is EAGVTQFPSHSVIEKGQTVTLRCDPISGHDNLYWYRRVMGKEIKFLLHFVKESKQDESGMPNNRFLAERTGGTYSTLKVQPAELEDSGVYFCASRERDDGYTFGSGTRLTVV.

V is TRBV28 and J is TRBJ1-2, with D hard to call. V was cut by 3 bases and J by 0 bases, with 5 bases left in between. Germline V lookup: CDR1 MDHEN, CDR2 SYDVKM. CDR3 length: 13 residues. CDR3 DNA sequence: TGTGCCAGCAGTTTCCAGGCTAACTATGGCTACACCTTC. Protein product: CASSFQANYGYTF.

The CDR3 DNA follows: TGTGCCAGTACAGCAGGACCCACTAACTATGGCTACACCTTC. It specifies CASTAGPTNYGYTF. The V call is TRBV19, the J call TRBJ1-2; D call uncertain. V lost 7 bases to trimming and J lost 0 bases, with 12 bases between them. CDR3 length: 14 residues. CDR1 is LNHDA and CDR2 is SQIVND in the germline V gene (reference sequence).

This chain uses TRBV29-1 with TRBJ1-3; TRBD1 matches 10 bases. The CDR3 is made up of 14 amino acids. CDR1 and CDR2 (germline): SQVTM, ANQGSEA. The V gene end was trimmed by 6 bases and the J gene end by 0 bases; junction bases not matched to a gene: 2. This CDR3 is CSVDRGNSGNTIYF. The CDR3, as DNA: TGCAGCGTGGACAGGGGGAACTCTGGAAACACCATATATTTT.